This is a list of T cell receptor beta chains from one sample in a study of T cell repertoires in MIS-A myocarditis. Profiling relied on immunoSEQ multiplex PCR, and the TCRdb table lists in-frame clones only, not all of them. The table shows roughly 10,000 clones, with approximately 80% occurring only once. Sequenced material: right ventricle heart tissue obtained at autopsy. The receptors here all came from a young man with fulminant myocarditis from multisystem inflammatory syndrome in adults (MIS-A) after COVID-19. Both conserved end residues are part of each CDR3. The order of the fields is D gene, V gene, J gene, clone size, CDR3 length, CDR3 DNA, CDR3 protein. D genes are given only for firm matches. Size is omitted from some rows. Given values are once, few, many or a class for expanded clones.

.,TRBV5-6,TRBJ2-7,once,12,TGTGCCAGCAGCTCAGGCCGGTGGGAGCAGTACTTC,CASSSGRWEQYF
.,TRBV15,TRBJ2-4,.,13,TGTGCCACCAGCAGAGATCGGTGGGACATTCAGTACTTC,CATSRDRWDIQYF
.,TRBV4-2,TRBJ2-1,.,13,TGTGCCAGCAGCCAGGGGTCCAGAGGGGAGCAGTTCTTC,CASSQGSRGEQFF
.,TRBV28,TRBJ2-2,.,15,TGTGCCAGCAGTTTACCGGAAAGTAACACCGGGGAGCTGTTTTTT,CASSLPESNTGELFF
.,TRBV6-1,TRBJ1-5,few,16,TGTGCCAGCAGTGGCCTGGACACTTTAAGCAATCAGCCCCAGCATTTT,CASSGLDTLSNQPQHF
.,TRBV3-1/TRBV3-2,TRBJ1-2,once,14,TGTGCCAGCAGCCAGCCGGACATCCTCTATGGCTACACCTTC,CASSQPDILYGYTF
.,TRBV25-1,TRBJ1-6,few,14,TGTGCCTCGGCGGGGGGGCATTGGGATTCACCCCTCCACTTT,CASAGGHWDSPLHF
.,TRBV28,TRBJ2-7,few,12,TGTGCCAGCAGTTCGGGCGTGTGGGAGCAGTACTTC,CASSSGVWEQYF
.,TRBV10-2,TRBJ2-3,.,14,TGCGCCAGCAAGGAGAGGGGACTCACAGATACGCAGTATTTT,CASKERGLTDTQYF
.,TRBV30,TRBJ1-3,.,14,TGTGCCTGGAGAGAGCAGGGCTTTGGAAACACCATATATTTT,CAWREQGFGNTIYF
.,TRBV18,TRBJ2-2,few,12,TGTGCCAGCTCCGGGTCCCTCGGGGAGCTGTTTTTT,CASSGSLGELFF
.,TRBV7-8,TRBJ1-1,.,13,TGTGCCAGCAGCTTAGCGAAACGGACTGAAGCTTTCTTT,CASSLAKRTEAFF
.,TRBV2,TRBJ2-5,.,15,TGTGCCAGCAGTGATCCTCAGGGAGGCGCGGAGACCCAGTACTTC,CASSDPQGGAETQYF
.,TRBV28,TRBJ1-1,.,14,TGTGCCAGCGGAGTCATAGGGCGAGGATATGAAGCTTTCTTT,CASGVIGRGYEAFF
.,TRBV5-1,TRBJ2-5,.,14,TGCGCCAGCAGCCCTGGGACGGGAGTCGAGACCCAGTACTTC,CASSPGTGVETQYF
.,TRBV29-1,TRBJ1-1,.,13,TGCAGCGGATCCACCGGGGATGGCACTGAAGCTTTCTTT,CSGSTGDGTEAFF
TRBD1,TRBV19,TRBJ1-5,.,16,TGTGCCAGTAGTATATACGGGACAGGGGGCGGTCAGCCCCAGCATTTT,CASSIYGTGGGQPQHF
.,TRBV6-1,TRBJ1-2,once,13,TGTGCCAGCAGTGAATTCAGGACAGACGGCTACACCTTC,CASSEFRTDGYTF
.,TRBV6-5,TRBJ2-4,.,13,TGTGCCAGCAGTAACCTCCAGGGAACCATTCAGTACTTC,CASSNLQGTIQYF
TRBD1,TRBV7-3,TRBJ2-5,.,15,TGTGCCAGCAGCTTATCCAGGACAGGGGTAGAGACCCAGTACTTC,CASSLSRTGVETQYF
.,TRBV5-6,TRBJ2-5,.,14,TGTGCCAGCAGCTTTTCCGGACTACTAGAGACCCAGTACTTC,CASSFSGLLETQYF
.,TRBV5-4,TRBJ1-1,large,12,TGTGCCAGCAGCTTATTAGGGACTGAAGCTTTCTTT,CASSLLGTEAFF
.,TRBV5-6,TRBJ2-5,.,17,TGTGCCAGCAGCTCAGGCTGGGGGGGACAGACCGTTGAGACCCAGTACTTC,CASSSGWGGQTVETQYF
.,TRBV6-6,TRBJ1-5,once,14,TGTGCCAGCATAGGCGCGGGGGCTTATCAGCCCCAGCATTTT,CASIGAGAYQPQHF
.,TRBV10-2,TRBJ2-1,.,14,TGCGCCAGCAGTGAACAGGACCTCTACAATGAGCAGTTCTTC,CASSEQDLYNEQFF
.,TRBV19,TRBJ1-1,.,13,TGTGCCAGTAGTTCGGGATTGAACACTGAAGCTTTCTTT,CASSSGLNTEAFF
TRBD2,TRBV19,TRBJ2-1,.,17,TGTGCCAGTAGTCTAGCGGGGGGTCTCTCTTCCTACAATGAGCAGTTCTTC,CASSLAGGLSSYNEQFF
.,TRBV28,TRBJ2-1,.,13,TGTGCCAGCAAACCTCAGGGGCACAATGAGCAGTTCTTC,CASKPQGHNEQFF